Below, 30 T cell receptor beta chains from the same sample are listed, as sequenced in a study of blood T cell repertoires in COVID-19. The method was immunoSEQ multiplex PCR; TCRdb's version includes in-frame clones alone and lacks a portion of them. Of about 240,000 clones in the sample, roughly 80% were seen once. The specimen was peripheral blood. The receptors originated from a woman aged 55-69 years with active or convalescent COVID-19.

This clone was counted only a few times. This sequence joins TRBV7-2 and TRBJ2-1; the match to TRBD1 covers 8 bases. Germline V lookup: CDR1 SGHTA, CDR2 FQGNSA. Unmatched junction bases numbered 4, after V lost 4 bases and J lost 8 bases. This CDR3 contains 13 residues. CDR3 bases: TGTGCCAGCAGCTCTCAGGGGGCGCATGAGCAGTTCTTC. It encodes CASSSQGAHEQFF.

V and J are TRBV18 and TRBJ1-4; D not certain. Between the trimmed V and J ends, which lost 1 base and 3 bases, there was a span of 9 bases. This CDR3 comprises 15 residues. Looked up from germline, CDR1 is KGHSH and CDR2 is LQKENI. The CDR3 sequence: CASSPQRDPNEKLFF. The CDR3 nucleotides are TGTGCCAGCTCACCACAACGCGATCCTAATGAAAAACTGTTTTTT.

The rearrangement links TRBV6-2 or TRBV6-3 to TRBJ2-3; 7 positions agree with TRBD2. CDR3 length: 14 amino acids. Germline V gene lookup returns CDR1 MNHEY and CDR2 SVGEGT. The V and J ends lost 5 bases and 1 base, in that order; junction bases with no gene match: 3. The CDR3 sequence is CASSSGAGTDTQYF. The DNA of the CDR3 is TGTGCCAGCAGTAGCGGGGCCGGCACAGATACGCAGTATTTT.

The gene calls are TRBV27 and TRBJ1-3, with TRBD1 matching over 8 bases. The CDR3 consists of 15 residues. Germline trimming cut 5 bases from V and 4 bases from J; bases unmatched to any gene: 7. Germline values: CDR1 MNHEY, CDR2 SMNVEV (reference sequence). The CDR3 is CASSKTGVGGNTIYF. Written as DNA, the CDR3 is TGTGCCAGCAGTAAGACAGGGGTTGGGGGAAACACCATATATTTT.

This chain's CDR3 is CASSPGGGSYNSPLHF. The DNA for the CDR3 is TGTGCCAGCAGCCCCGGGGGGGGTTCCTATAATTCACCCCTCCACTTT. V and J are TRBV7-9 and TRBJ1-6; D perhaps matches TRBD1 (5 bases). Germline assignment: CDR1 SEHNR and CDR2 FQNEAQ (reference sequence). The CDR3 covers 16 residues. V was pared by 5 bases and J by 1 base, with 12 bases between. Complete variable domain (other parts from reference TRBV7-9 and TRBJ1-6): DTGVSQNPRHKITKRGQNVTFRCDPISEHNRLYWYRQTLGQGPEFLTYFQNEAQLEKSRLLSDRFSAERPKGSFSTLEIQRTEQGDSAMYLCASSPGGGSYNSPLHFGNGTRLTVT.

For the CDR3, the DNA is TGTGCCAGCAGCTTAGTGGACAGGAGAGACTATGGCTACACCTTC. Its translation: CASSLVDRRDYGYTF. V usage is TRBV7-8 and J usage is TRBJ1-2; 7 bases align to TRBD1. The V gene end was trimmed by 1 base and the J gene end by 3 bases; junction bases not matched to a gene: 5. Germline CDR1 and CDR2: SGHVS and FQNEAQ. This CDR3 region has 15 residues.

The rearrangement links TRBV19 to TRBJ1-2; the match to TRBD1 covers 7 bases. CDR3 length: 15 residues. Losses at the gene ends were 5 bases for V and 4 bases for J; bases not matched to a gene: 10. From germline, CDR1 is LNHDA and CDR2 SQIVND (reference sequence). The CDR3, as DNA: TGTGCCAGTAGTCCGCGGCAGGGGGGAGGCTATGGCTACACCTTC. Amino acids: CASSPRQGGGYGYTF.

This rearrangement joins TRBV4-3 to TRBJ1-2; D remains unclear. V was clipped by 1 base and J by 2 bases, with 11 bases between them. The CDR3 is made up of 15 amino acids. Looked up from germline, CDR1 is LGHNA and CDR2 is YSLEER. CDR3 sequence: CASSQGVSTNYGYTF. In DNA form, the CDR3 reads TGCGCCAGCAGCCAAGGGGTTAGCACGAACTATGGCTACACCTTC.

The V gene is TRBV19, the J gene TRBJ2-2; possibly TRBD2 for D (6 bases). Germline V lookup: CDR1 LNHDA, CDR2 SQIVND (reference sequence). V lost 8 bases and J lost 6, with 10 bases in between. The CDR3 is 12 amino acids. The CDR3 coding sequence is TGTGCCAGTGGGGGGTGGCCCGGGGAGCTGTTTTTT. Translation: CASGGWPGELFF. Full variable domain (missing parts from reference TRBV19 and TRBJ2-2): DGGITQSPKYLFRKEGQNVTLSCEQNLNHDAMYWYRQDPGQGLRLIYYSQIVNDFQKGDIAEGYSVSREKKESFPLTVTSAQKNPTAFYLCASGGWPGELFFGEGSRLTVL.

This chain connects TRBV6-5 to TRBJ2-1, with TRBD1 matching 8 bases. The CDR3 consists of 14 residues. With V trimmed by 5 bases and J by 7 bases, 7 bases remained unmatched. CDR1 is MNHEY, CDR2 SVGAGI, per germline. The CDR3 sequence: CASSTQGAGNEQFF. The CDR3 DNA reads as TGTGCCAGCAGTACCCAGGGGGCGGGGAATGAGCAGTTCTTC.

The chain employs TRBV2 and TRBJ2-7; 7 bases map to TRBD2. This CDR3 contains 19 residues. Germline V gene lookup returns CDR1 SNHLY and CDR2 FYNNEI. V lost 6 bases to trimming and J lost 2 bases; unmatched junction nucleotides: 22. CDR3 loop: CASSAVAAGIVGGAYEQYF. DNA for the CDR3: TGTGCCAGCAGCGCCGTGGCGGCCGGAATAGTGGGGGGGGCCTACGAGCAGTACTTC.

CDR3 amino acids: CASSRGLANYEQYF. The CDR3 nucleotides are TGTGCCAGTAGTCGGGGACTAGCCAACTACGAGCAGTACTTC. This rearrangement joins TRBV19 to TRBJ2-7; 9 bases map to TRBD2. The CDR3 is 14 amino acids. V dropped 5 bases and J dropped 3; count of bases not matched to a gene: 5. Germline lookup yields CDR1 LNHDA and CDR2 SQIVND (reference sequence). Complete variable domain (other parts from reference TRBV19 and TRBJ2-7): DGGITQSPKYLFRKEGQNVTLSCEQNLNHDAMYWYRQDPGQGLRLIYYSQIVNDFQKGDIAEGYSVSREKKESFPLTVTSAQKNPTAFYLCASSRGLANYEQYFGPGTRLTVT.

This chain uses TRBV18 with TRBJ2-5; TRBD1 matches at 8 bases. The CDR3 extends over 14 amino acids. Germline values: CDR1 KGHSH, CDR2 LQKENI. V shed 3 bases and J 2 bases; nucleotides not matched to a gene: 2. In DNA, the CDR3 is TGTGCCAGCTCACCGACAGGGGATCAAGAGACCCAGTACTTC. Its protein product is CASSPTGDQETQYF.

V and J are TRBV6-5 and TRBJ2-7, with 8 bases identical to TRBD1. Per the germline V gene, CDR1 is MNHEY and CDR2 is SVGAGI. The V and J ends lost 7 bases and 0 bases, in that order; junction bases with no gene match: 5. The CDR3 spans 14 residues. As DNA, the CDR3 is TGTGCCAGCACCCGGGACAGGAGCTCCTACGAGCAGTACTTC. Its translation is CASTRDRSSYEQYF.

The V gene is TRBV4-1, the J gene TRBJ2-7; no clear D gene. V dropped 0 bases and J dropped 2 bases, with 11 bases sitting between them. Germline assignment: CDR1 MGHRA and CDR2 YSYEKL. This CDR3 is built from 15 residues. The CDR3 loop reads CASSQDMAVTYEQYF. The CDR3 region has the DNA TGCGCCAGCAGCCAAGATATGGCGGTGACCTACGAGCAGTACTTC.

The chain has TRBV19 and TRBJ1-4; no clear D. The CDR3 contains 16 residues. The V and J ends lost 3 bases and 0 bases respectively, with 11 bases between them. CDR1 LNHDA and CDR2 SQIVND come from the germline V gene (reference sequence). CDR3 sequence (DNA): TGTGCCAGTAGTATCCGGGCGGACTCAACTAATGAAAAACTGTTTTTT. It is translated as CASSIRADSTNEKLFF.

This clone was seen just once. The rearrangement joins TRBV30 to TRBJ2-3, with TRBD2 matching over 8 bases. Per germline, CDR1 GTSNPN and CDR2 SVGIG (reference sequence). The V gene end was trimmed by 1 base and the J gene end by 8 bases; junction bases not matched to a gene: 5. There are 13 residues in the CDR3. Written as DNA, the CDR3 is TGTGCCTGGAGTGGGGGCGGGGGGCGTACGCAGTATTTT. Residues: CAWSGGGGRTQYF. Variable domain in full (rest from reference TRBV30 and TRBJ2-3): SQTIHQWPATLVQPVGSPLSLECTVEGTSNPNLYWYRQAAGRGLQLLFYSVGIGQISSEVPQNLSASRPQDRQFILSSKKLLLSDSGFYLCAWSGGGGRTQYFGPGTRLTVL.

A note on this clone: This sample includes further DNA sequences coding for the same CDR3. CDR3 bases: TGTGCCAGCTCACGGAGGCAGGAGGGTGCAGATACGCAGTATTTT. This translates into CASSRRQEGADTQYF. This rearrangement joins TRBV18 to TRBJ2-3; weak D call: TRBD2 (6 bases). V shed 4 bases and J shed 4 bases, with 15 bases lying between them. Germline V gene data show CDR1 as KGHSH and CDR2 as LQKENI. The CDR3 extends over 15 amino acids.

The chain's CDR3 is CASRTDREWQPQHF. The CDR3 nucleotides are TGTGCCAGTAGAACGGACAGGGAATGGCAGCCCCAGCATTTT. The chain combines TRBV19 with TRBJ1-5, with 8 bases that match TRBD1. J lost 7 bases, V lost 6 bases, and 8 bases had no gene match. This CDR3 region has 14 residues. Germline lookup yields CDR1 LNHDA and CDR2 SQIVND (reference sequence).

In this sample, this clone turned up once. The V call is TRBV19, the J call TRBJ2-7; TRBD2 agrees at 8 bases. From germline, CDR1 is LNHDA and CDR2 SQIVND (reference sequence). J gave up 2 bases and V 6 bases, and 6 bases lay outside the gene matches. The CDR3 is made up of 14 amino acids. CDR3 region: CASRRSGGPYEQYF. CDR3 DNA sequence: TGTGCCAGTAGACGATCGGGGGGGCCCTACGAGCAGTACTTC.

This chain uses TRBV2 with TRBJ2-2; 7 nucleotides match TRBD2. V lost 7 bases to trimming and J lost 6 bases; unmatched junction nucleotides: 5. CDR3 size: 13 residues. The germline V gene has CDR1 SNHLY and CDR2 FYNNEI. The CDR3, as DNA: TGTGCCAGCACAGGGAGGGTGTCCGGGGAGCTGTTTTTT. Amino acid sequence: CASTGRVSGELFF.

The chain couples TRBV9 to TRBJ2-5, with D possibly matching TRBD1 (5 bases). The CDR3 has 14 residues. Germline CDR1 reads SGDLS; CDR2 reads YYNGEE. V shed 4 bases and J shed 3 bases, with 13 bases lying between them. CDR3 bases: TGTGCCAGCAGCCCCTGGCAGGGTGAAGAGACCCAGTACTTC. Its translation: CASSPWQGEETQYF.

The genes are TRBV9 and TRBJ1-3, with D tentatively TRBD1 (6 bases). CDR1 and CDR2 (germline): SGDLS, YYNGEE. The CDR3 is 14 residues long. With 0 bases removed from V and 6 bases from J, the gap between germline ends came to 10 bases. The DNA of the CDR3 is TGTGCCAGCAGCGTAGAGGACAGCCAAAACACCATATATTTT. It is translated as CASSVEDSQNTIYF. Variable domain in full (rest from reference TRBV9 and TRBJ1-3): DSGVTQTPKHLITATGQRVTLRCSPRSGDLSVYWYQQSLDQGLQFLIQYYNGEERAKGNILERFSAQQFPDLHSELNLSSLELGDSALYFCASSVEDSQNTIYFGEGSWLTVV.

The chain uses TRBV7-2 and TRBJ1-1, with D unresolved. The CDR3 has 13 amino acids. The germline gives CDR1 SGHTA, CDR2 FQGNSA. Trimming shortened V by 5 bases and J by 3 bases, and 10 bases separated the two germline ends. CDR3 protein: CASSLEVDTEAFF. The CDR3 DNA follows: TGTGCCAGCAGCCTCGAGGTTGACACTGAAGCTTTCTTT. Filled out from reference TRBV7-2 and TRBJ1-1, the complete variable domain reads GAGVSQSPSNKVTEKGKDVELRCDPISGHTALYWYRQSLGQGLEFLIYFQGNSAPDKSGLPSDRFSAERTGGSVSTLTIQRTQQEDSAVYLCASSLEVDTEAFFGQGTRLTVV.

This chain joins TRBV19 and TRBJ1-2; 8 bases are a match to TRBD1. The CDR3 loop spans 13 amino acids. Germline CDR1 reads LNHDA; CDR2 reads SQIVND (reference sequence). Trimming removed 5 bases from V and 6 bases from J; junction bases left unmatched: 5. The CDR3 region is CASSPTGAHGYTF. As DNA, the CDR3 is TGTGCCAGTAGTCCGACAGGGGCCCATGGCTACACCTTC.

As concerns this clone: This sample also contains other DNA sequences that code for the same CDR3. This chain connects TRBV5-1 to TRBJ1-3, with D uncertain. CDR1 is SGHRS, CDR2 YFSETQ, per germline. The CDR3 is 15 amino acids. With 0 bases removed from V and 1 base from J, the gap between germline ends came to 8 bases. The CDR3 reads CASSLAGFSGNTIYF. The CDR3 DNA follows: TGCGCCAGCAGCTTGGCCGGGTTTTCTGGAAACACCATATATTTT.

The V gene is TRBV6-2 or TRBV6-3, the J gene TRBJ2-7; TRBD2 matches at 10 bases. After removal of 6 bases from V and 3 bases from J, the junction contained 5 bases not matched to a gene. The CDR3 contains 14 residues. Germline V gene data show CDR1 as MNHEY and CDR2 as SVGEGT. The CDR3 protein is CASSLLAGFYEQYF. The CDR3 DNA follows: TGTGCCAGCAGCCTACTAGCGGGGTTCTACGAGCAGTACTTC.

This chain uses TRBV6-6 with TRBJ2-1; TRBD2 aligns across 9 bases. Looked up from germline, CDR1 is MNHNY and CDR2 is SVGAGI (reference sequence). This CDR3 has 16 residues. Germline trimming cut 4 bases from V and 8 bases from J; bases unmatched to any gene: 12. CDR3 nucleotides: TGTGCCAGCAGTTCCCTAGGAGCGGGGGGTCTCGATGAGCAGTTCTTC. This gives the protein CASSSLGAGGLDEQFF.

V usage is TRBV11-2 and J usage is TRBJ1-1; D gene uncertain. CDR3 length: 14 amino acids. Deletions cut 0 bases from V and 3 bases from J, with 8 bases between. The germline gives CDR1 SGHAT, CDR2 FQNNGV. CDR3 region: CASSLDPVYTEAFF. CDR3 DNA: TGTGCCAGCAGCTTAGATCCGGTGTACACTGAAGCTTTCTTT.

The chain uses TRBV6-5 and TRBJ1-4; weak D call: TRBD1 (6 bases). This CDR3 has 15 amino acids. In germline, CDR1 is MNHEY, CDR2 SVGAGI. V lost 8 bases and J lost 6, with 19 bases in between. CDR3 sequence reads: CASSLLPGTYEKLFF. The CDR3 nucleotides read TGTGCCAGCTCATTACTCCCAGGGACATATGAAAAACTGTTTTTT.